Listed below are T cell receptor beta chains from one sample, sequenced in a study of CD8 T cells in Susac syndrome. TCRdb passed the immunoSEQ multiplex PCR reads through MiXCR, listing each CDR3 protein once. Among approximately 120,000 distinct CDR3 sequences listed, 85% to 95% were seen once. The sequencing input was CD8+ T cells from PBMCs. These receptors were collected from a human donor in good health. Both conserved end residues are part of each CDR3. A D gene is named only where the DNA matches it firmly. The size entry is marked missing in some rows and otherwise reads once, few, many or a size class.

CDR3 DNA | CDR3 protein | V gene | clone size | J gene | D gene
TGTGCCAGCAGCCGGCAAACAGGGGACGGCTACACCTTC | CASSRQTGDGYTF | TRBV28 | NA | TRBJ1-2 | TRBD1
TGTGCCAGCAGCTTGGAGGGTACCGGGGAGCTGTTTTTT | CASSLEGTGELFF | TRBV5-4 | few | TRBJ2-2 | NA
TGTGCCAGCAGCTTCGGGACAACTGGCTACACCTTC | CASSFGTTGYTF | TRBV7-9 | once | TRBJ1-2 | NA
TGTGCCAGCAGCGGCGGGACGGAGAATGAAAAACTGTTTTTT | CASSGGTENEKLFF | TRBV9 | NA | TRBJ1-4 | NA
TGTGCCAGCAGCCTGGGGGCTCGGAACACTGAAGCTTTCTTT | CASSLGARNTEAFF | TRBV7-9 | few | TRBJ1-1 | NA
TGTGCCACCAGCAGGGTGGAGAAAGGAGGGGAGCTGTTTTTT | CATSRVEKGGELFF | TRBV15 | NA | TRBJ2-2 | NA
TGTGCCAGCAGCTTAGGGCGGGGGGCACACAATGAGCAGTTCTTC | CASSLGRGAHNEQFF | TRBV11-2 | NA | TRBJ2-1 | TRBD2
TGTGCCAGCAGTGCCTGGACAGGGTCTGAAGCTTTCTTT | CASSAWTGSEAFF | TRBV27 | NA | TRBJ1-1 | TRBD1
TGCAGCGCCGCAGGGCCCAGCCGGTACACCGGGGATCTGTTTTTT | CSAAGPSRYTGDLFF | TRBV29-1 | NA | TRBJ2-2 | NA
TGTGCCAGCAGGGGACAGGCGAATGAAAAACTGTTTTTT | CASRGQANEKLFF | TRBV7-9 | NA | TRBJ1-4 | TRBD1
TGTGCCAGCAGGACAGATCTAGGGATGAACACTGAAGCTTTCTTT | CASRTDLGMNTEAFF | TRBV2 | once | TRBJ1-1 | NA
TGCGCCAGCAGCTTGGGGGAATCTGGAAACACCATATATTTT | CASSLGESGNTIYF | TRBV5-1 | NA | TRBJ1-3 | NA
TGTGCCAGCAGCGAGCCCCCGAGGGGGGCAAAGCCCCAGCATTTT | CASSEPPRGAKPQHF | TRBV6-2/TRBV6-3 | NA | TRBJ1-5 | NA
TGCGCCAGCAGCAAAGAAGGAGATACGCAGTATTTT | CASSKEGDTQYF | TRBV5-1 | NA | TRBJ2-3 | NA
TGTGCCAGCAGAGTACAGCTCTATGGCTACACCTTC | CASRVQLYGYTF | TRBV2 | once | TRBJ1-2 | NA
TGTGCCAGCAGCCCCCCCGGGACAGGGGAGGTTGAGCAGTTCTTC | CASSPPGTGEVEQFF | TRBV13 | NA | TRBJ2-1 | TRBD1
TGCAGCGTTCGCTCGACAGGGGGCGACCTTGAAAAACTGTTTTTT | CSVRSTGGDLEKLFF | TRBV29-1 | NA | TRBJ1-4 | TRBD1
TGTGCCAGCCGGGACGGCTTTGTCACCGGGGAGCTGTTTTTT | CASRDGFVTGELFF | TRBV2 | NA | TRBJ2-2 | NA
TGCAGCGGCCAAAAACCGGGCCCCAGGTTCACTGAAGCTTTCTTT | CSGQKPGPRFTEAFF | TRBV29-1 | NA | TRBJ1-1 | NA
TGTGCCAGCAGCCCTCTGACGGACAGGGGGCCCATGAACTATGGCTACACCTTC | CASSPLTDRGPMNYGYTF | TRBV11-2 | NA | TRBJ1-2 | TRBD1
TGTGCCAGCAGCCACCGGGACCAAGCCACCCAAGAGACCCAGTACTTC | CASSHRDQATQETQYF | TRBV3-1 | NA | TRBJ2-5 | NA
TGTGCCAGCAGCCAAGAGAGGGCGGTCACTGAAGCTTTCTTT | CASSQERAVTEAFF | TRBV14 | NA | TRBJ1-1 | NA
TGTGCCAGTAAAGGACAGGTAGCCCACAATGAGCAGTTCTTC | CASKGQVAHNEQFF | TRBV19 | NA | TRBJ2-1 | TRBD1
TGCAGCGTTGAAGATCCCCCCAATACGCAGTATTTT | CSVEDPPNTQYF | TRBV29-1 | NA | TRBJ2-3 | NA
TGTGCCAGCAGCCAAGACCGATGGGGGGAAAGCAATGAGCAGTTCTTC | CASSQDRWGESNEQFF | TRBV4-2 | NA | TRBJ2-1 | NA
TGTGCCAGCAGTTCGACTGTGCGGAGCTCCTACGAGCAGTACTTC | CASSSTVRSSYEQYF | TRBV6-6 | once | TRBJ2-7 | NA
TGTGCCAGTAGTATCGGGAACACTGAAGCTTTCTTT | CASSIGNTEAFF | TRBV19 | NA | TRBJ1-1 | NA
TGTGCCAGTAGTGCTCCTCAGCGCTCTGGGGCCAACGTCCTGACTTTC | CASSAPQRSGANVLTF | TRBV19 | NA | TRBJ2-6 | NA
TGCAGCGTTGAACTACTAGCATTCCAAGAGACCCAGTACTTC | CSVELLAFQETQYF | TRBV29-1 | NA | TRBJ2-5 | NA
TGTGCCAGCAGCTTGACCAGGACAGCGGGGCCCCTCCACTTT | CASSLTRTAGPLHF | TRBV5-6 | NA | TRBJ1-6 | NA
TGTGCCAGAAGCGGACAGTACCATTTT | CARSGQYHF | TRBV5-5 | NA | TRBJ1-3 | NA
TGTGCCAGCATCGGGGGAATCTATGGCTACACCTTC | CASIGGIYGYTF | TRBV12-3/TRBV12-4 | NA | TRBJ1-2 | NA
TGCAGCGCTCCCGAAGCTTTCTTT | CSAPEAFF | TRBV29-1 | NA | TRBJ1-1 | NA
TGCAGCGTTAAACAGGGGGCTAGGTATGGCTACACCTTC | CSVKQGARYGYTF | TRBV29-1 | NA | TRBJ1-2 | TRBD1
TGTGCCACCAGCAGAGACCCTAGGGGACAGGGCTCATTCTTT | CATSRDPRGQGSFF | TRBV15 | once | TRBJ1-1 | TRBD1